The clone carrying this T cell receptor beta chain was counted between two and nine times. Antigen unknown. The sample originates from a study of T cells in Graves' hyperthyroidism and ophthalmopathy. Study-level findings and limits: The authors' 13 V-J model separated ophthalmopathy from stable hyperthyroidism.

TCR beta CDR3 sequences were amplified from RNA transcripts. First-round RT-PCR targeting the TCR CDR3 was performed with the HTBI primer set. TCRdb ran MiXCR on the multiplex PCR reads and lists one entry per CDR3 protein. The data hold 250,000 to 300,000 distinct CDR3 sequences, with just over 14% observed a single time. This CDR3 is 13 amino acids long. Germline V lookup: CDR1 DFQATT, CDR2 SNEGSKA (reference sequence). V dropped 0 bases and J dropped 7 bases, with 10 bases sitting between them. The V gene is TRBV20-1, the J gene TRBJ1-5; D remains unclear. The sequenced sample consisted of blood. The clonotype was recovered from a woman in her forties with Graves' hyperthyroidism that later progressed to Graves' ophthalmopathy. CDR3 sequence (DNA): TGCAGTGCTAGAGATCGAGGAAAACAGCCCCAGCATTTT. The encoded protein is CSARDRGKQPQHF.